This T cell receptor beta chain is drawn from a study of blood T cell repertoires in COVID-19. Across the whole study: PBMCs, B-cell-depleted T cells, or T cells provided the cDNA or gDNA that made up the material.

V lost 4 bases, J lost 5 bases, and 3 bases stayed unmatched. The germline gives CDR1 SGHNT, CDR2 YYREEE (reference sequence). The CDR3 has 13 amino acids. Under the authors' procedure: Amplifying reference gene primers gave estimates of nucleated cell counts. Measured with immunoSEQ multiplex PCR; TCRdb has only the in-frame clones, and not every one. V, J and clone size were drawn from that table, and D and trimming were deduced from the DNA. This sample has 100,000 or so clones; roughly 89% occur once, and the top ten carry around 1.9%. V is TRBV5-4 and J is TRBJ1-1, with 9 bases matching TRBD1. The clonotype originates from a woman aged 45-65 years with COVID-19, enrolled during active disease. Sequencing was carried out using peripheral blood. The CDR3 nucleotides read TGTGCCAGCAGCCCCGGGACAGGGACTGAAGCTTTCTTT. This gives the protein CASSPGTGTEAFF.